The 10 T cell receptor beta chains listed next were all sequenced from one sample in a study of T-cell reconstitution after alpha-beta-depleted transplantation in children. Construction of the TCRbeta library involved unique molecular identifiers. From the PCR reads, TCRdb called clonotypes with MiXCR, one entry per CDR3 protein. Of approximately 980,000 distinct CDR3 sequences listed, around 30% are singletons. Sample: PBMCs, mostly from graft donor cells, taken 360 days after TCRalphabeta/CD19-depleted stem cell transplant. These receptors all come from a boy under three years old who had a stem cell transplant for SCID, so the T cells may come from the graft donor.

The chain is built from TRBV2 and TRBJ2-4; 7 bases agree with TRBD1. This CDR3 is 15 amino acids long. Trimming at V came to 6 bases and at J to 0 bases, leaving 5 bases not matched to a gene. The germline V gene has CDR1 SNHLY and CDR2 FYNNEI. The CDR3 is CASRRTGVAKNIQYF. For the CDR3, the DNA is TGTGCCAGCAGGAGGACAGGCGTAGCCAAAAACATTCAGTACTTC. Using reference TRBV2 and TRBJ2-4 for the parts outside the CDR3, the full variable domain is EPEVTQTPSHQVTQMGQEVILRCVPISNHLYFYWYRQILGQKVEFLVSFYNNEISEKSEIFDDQFSVERPDGSNFTLKIRSTKLEDSAMYFCASRRTGVAKNIQYFGAGTRLSVL.

The chain carries TRBV27 and TRBJ1-1, with 9 bases matching TRBD1. The germline gives CDR1 MNHEY, CDR2 SMNVEV (reference sequence). There are 15 residues in the CDR3. The V gene end was trimmed by 6 bases and the J gene end by 0 bases; junction bases not matched to a gene: 5. CDR3 DNA: TGTGCCAGCAGGACACAGGGGGCGGTGAACACTGAAGCTTTCTTT. Translating gives CASRTQGAVNTEAFF.

The CDR3 spells CASSGTGGLDTEAFF. The CDR3 nucleotides read TGTGCCAGCAGCGGGACAGGGGGCCTCGACACTGAAGCTTTCTTT. V and J are TRBV6-1 and TRBJ1-1; 12 bases are a match to TRBD1. The CDR3 has 15 amino acids. Trimming cost V 6 bases and J 3 bases; bases outside gene matches: 5. Germline V gene sequence: CDR1 MNHNS, CDR2 SASEGT.

About this clonotype: A much larger clone lies a single base off, so this may be a read error. The chain joins TRBV20-1 to TRBJ2-2; possible D gene TRBD2, 5 bases. This CDR3 is built from 15 residues. The V gene's germline CDR1 is DFQATT and CDR2 SNEGSKA (reference sequence). CDR3 DNA: TGCAGTGCTAGAGATTTAGGAGTGACTACCGGGGAGCTGATTTTT. It is translated as CSARDLGVTTGELIF.

This clonotype was seen only a few times. The chain has TRBV7-9 and TRBJ2-3, with 8 bases fitting TRBD2. The CDR3 is made up of 15 amino acids. V lost 5 bases, J lost 4 bases, and 8 bases stayed unmatched. The V gene's germline CDR1 is SEHNR and CDR2 FQNEAQ (reference sequence). CDR3 sequence (DNA): TGTGCCAGCAGCCCCGGGGGGGCCTTCTCAGATACGCAGTATTTT. Amino acid sequence: CASSPGGAFSDTQYF.

The chain couples TRBV28 to TRBJ1-1; D may be TRBD1 (5 bases). V was cut by 4 bases and J by 3 bases, with 15 bases left in between. CDR1 is MDHEN and CDR2 is SYDVKM in the germline V gene. This CDR3 is built from 15 residues. In nucleotides, the CDR3 is TGTGCCAGCAGTTCCCACCGGGGCGTCGACACTGAAGCTTTCTTT. Its translation is CASSSHRGVDTEAFF. Drawing the rest from reference TRBV28 and TRBJ1-1, the complete variable domain is DVKVTQSSRYLVKRTGEKVFLECVQDMDHENMFWYRQDPGLGLRLIYFSYDVKMKEKGDIPEGYSVSREKKERFSLILESASTNQTSMYLCASSSHRGVDTEAFFGQGTRLTVV.

The J gene is TRBJ2-1, the V gene TRBV28; D is possibly TRBD2 (6 bases). The ends were cut back, 2 bases at V and 4 bases at J, with 9 bases in the middle. There are 14 residues in the CDR3. Germline CDR1 MDHEN, CDR2 SYDVKM. The CDR3, as DNA: TGTGCCAGCAGTTTAATGGCGGGGTACAATGAGCAGTTCTTC. This gives the protein CASSLMAGYNEQFF.

The chain carries TRBV7-9 and TRBJ2-5; 10 positions agree with TRBD1. The CDR3 length is 15 residues. The germline gives CDR1 SEHNR, CDR2 FQNEAQ (reference sequence). The V segment lost 5 bases and the J segment 2 bases; nucleotides outside the gene matches: 5. CDR3 in amino acids: CASSVSGQGQETQYF. CDR3 sequence (DNA): TGTGCCAGCAGCGTGTCGGGACAGGGGCAAGAGACCCAGTACTTC.

The rearrangement links TRBV11-1 to TRBJ2-4, with 7 positions matching TRBD2. The germline V gene encodes CDR1 SGHAT and CDR2 FQDESV (reference sequence). V lost 0 bases to trimming and J lost 0 bases; unmatched junction nucleotides: 20. The CDR3 has 22 residues. CDR3 protein: CASSLALLRGSLDTLAKNIQYF. Written as DNA, the CDR3 is TGTGCCAGCAGCTTAGCGCTATTGCGGGGGAGCCTCGACACACTAGCCAAAAACATTCAGTACTTC.

The rearrangement links TRBV5-1 to TRBJ2-7; D is uncertain. Per germline, CDR1 SGHRS and CDR2 YFSETQ. CDR3 length equals 16 residues. Between the trimmed V and J ends, which lost 0 bases and 2 bases, there was a span of 15 bases. CDR3 loop: CASSLERRESAYEQYF. CDR3 DNA: TGCGCCAGCAGCTTGGAGAGAAGAGAATCGGCCTACGAGCAGTACTTC.